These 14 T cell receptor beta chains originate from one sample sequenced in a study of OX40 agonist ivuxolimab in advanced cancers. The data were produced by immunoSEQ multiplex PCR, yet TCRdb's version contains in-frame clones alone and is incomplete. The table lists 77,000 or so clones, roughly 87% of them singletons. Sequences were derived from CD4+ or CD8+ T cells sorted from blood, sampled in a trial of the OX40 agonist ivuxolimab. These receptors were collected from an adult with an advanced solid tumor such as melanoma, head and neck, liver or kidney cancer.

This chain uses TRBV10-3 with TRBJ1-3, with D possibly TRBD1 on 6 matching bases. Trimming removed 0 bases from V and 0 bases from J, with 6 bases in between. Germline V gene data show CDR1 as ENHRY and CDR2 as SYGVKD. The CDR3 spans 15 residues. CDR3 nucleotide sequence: TGTGCCATCAGTGAGTCAGGGGGCTCTGGAAACACCATATATTTT. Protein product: CAISESGGSGNTIYF.

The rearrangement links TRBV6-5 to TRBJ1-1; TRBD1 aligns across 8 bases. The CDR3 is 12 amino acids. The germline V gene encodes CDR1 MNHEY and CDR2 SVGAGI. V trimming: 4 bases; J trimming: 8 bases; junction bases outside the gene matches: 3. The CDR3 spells CASSSRTGEAFF. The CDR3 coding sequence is TGTGCCAGCAGTTCTAGGACAGGGGAAGCTTTCTTT.

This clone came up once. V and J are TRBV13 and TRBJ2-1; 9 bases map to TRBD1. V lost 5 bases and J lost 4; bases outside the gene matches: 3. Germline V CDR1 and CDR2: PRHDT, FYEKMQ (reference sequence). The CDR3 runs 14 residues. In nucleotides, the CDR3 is TGTGCCAGCAGCCCGGGACAGGGTTACAATGAGCAGTTCTTC. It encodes CASSPGQGYNEQFF. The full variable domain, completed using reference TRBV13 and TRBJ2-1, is AAGVIQSPRHLIKEKRETATLKCYPIPRHDTVYWYQQGPGQDPQFLISFYEKMQSDKGSIPDRFSAQQFSDYHSELNMSSLELGDSALYFCASSPGQGYNEQFFGPGTRLTVL.

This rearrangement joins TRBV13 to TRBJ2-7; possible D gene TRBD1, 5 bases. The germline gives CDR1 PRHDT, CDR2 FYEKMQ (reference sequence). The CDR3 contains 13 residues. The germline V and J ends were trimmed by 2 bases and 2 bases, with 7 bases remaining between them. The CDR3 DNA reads TGTGCCAGCAGCTTAACAGGTACCTACGAGCAGTACTTC. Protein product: CASSLTGTYEQYF.

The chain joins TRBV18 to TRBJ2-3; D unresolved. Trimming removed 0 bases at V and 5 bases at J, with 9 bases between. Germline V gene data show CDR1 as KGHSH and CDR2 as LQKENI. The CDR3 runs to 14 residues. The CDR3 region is CASSPPERLDTQYF. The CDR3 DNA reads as TGTGCCAGCTCACCACCGGAAAGGCTAGATACGCAGTATTTT. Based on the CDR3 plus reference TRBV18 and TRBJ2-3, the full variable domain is NAGVMQNPRHLVRRRGQEARLRCSPMKGHSHVYWYRQLPEEGLKFMVYLQKENIIDESGMPKERFSAEFPKEGPSILRIQQVVRGDSAAYFCASSPPERLDTQYFGPGTRLTVL.

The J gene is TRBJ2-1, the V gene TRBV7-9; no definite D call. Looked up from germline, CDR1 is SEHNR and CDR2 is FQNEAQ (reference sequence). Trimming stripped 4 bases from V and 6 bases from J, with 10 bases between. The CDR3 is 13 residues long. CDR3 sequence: CASSSLTGNEQFF. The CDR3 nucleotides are TGTGCCAGCAGCTCTTTGACTGGCAATGAGCAGTTCTTC.

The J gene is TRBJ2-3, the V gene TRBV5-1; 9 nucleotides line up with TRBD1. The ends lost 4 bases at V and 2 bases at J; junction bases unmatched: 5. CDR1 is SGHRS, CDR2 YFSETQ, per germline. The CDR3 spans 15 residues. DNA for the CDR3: TGCGCCAGCAGCCCCGGGACAGGGTTCACAGATACGCAGTATTTT. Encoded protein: CASSPGTGFTDTQYF. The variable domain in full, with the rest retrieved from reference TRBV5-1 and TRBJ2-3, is KAGVTQTPRYLIKTRGQQVTLSCSPISGHRSVSWYQQTPGQGLQFLFEYFSETQRNKGNFPGRFSGRQFSNSRSEMNVSTLELGDSALYLCASSPGTGFTDTQYFGPGTRLTVL.

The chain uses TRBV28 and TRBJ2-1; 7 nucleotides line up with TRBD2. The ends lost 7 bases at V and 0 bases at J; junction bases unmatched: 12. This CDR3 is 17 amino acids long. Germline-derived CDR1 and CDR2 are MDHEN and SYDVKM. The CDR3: CASTGSGQPSSYNEQFF. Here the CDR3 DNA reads TGTGCCAGCACCGGTAGCGGGCAACCAAGCTCCTACAATGAGCAGTTCTTC.

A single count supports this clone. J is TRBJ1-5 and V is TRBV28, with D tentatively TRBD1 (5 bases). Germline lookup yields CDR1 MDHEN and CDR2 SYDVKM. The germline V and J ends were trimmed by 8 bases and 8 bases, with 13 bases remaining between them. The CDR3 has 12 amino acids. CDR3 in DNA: TGTGCCAGCTGGGACCGTGTGGAGCCCCAGCATTTT. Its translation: CASWDRVEPQHF.

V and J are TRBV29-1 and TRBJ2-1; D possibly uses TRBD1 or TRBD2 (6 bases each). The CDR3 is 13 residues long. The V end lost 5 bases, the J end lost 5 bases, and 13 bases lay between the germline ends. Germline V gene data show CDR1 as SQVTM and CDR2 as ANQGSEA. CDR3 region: CSVYGGRDNEQFF. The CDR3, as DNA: TGCAGCGTTTACGGGGGCCGAGACAATGAGCAGTTCTTC.

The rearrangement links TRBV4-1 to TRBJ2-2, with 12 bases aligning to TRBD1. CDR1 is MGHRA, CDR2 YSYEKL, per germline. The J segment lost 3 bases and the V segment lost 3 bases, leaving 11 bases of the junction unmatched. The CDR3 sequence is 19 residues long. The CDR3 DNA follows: TGCGCCAGCAGCCATATGGGACAGGGGGCTCGTGGGTACACCGGGGAGCTGTTTTTT. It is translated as CASSHMGQGARGYTGELFF.

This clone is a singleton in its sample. The CDR3 here is CASSLAAGTNYGYTF. Written as DNA, the CDR3 is TGCGCCAGCAGCTTGGCCGCCGGGACGAACTATGGCTACACCTTC. The chain combines TRBV5-1 with TRBJ1-2, with a tentative D call TRBD1 (5 bases). V was shortened by 0 bases and J by 2 bases, with 11 bases between the two germline ends. The germline gives CDR1 SGHRS, CDR2 YFSETQ. The CDR3 sequence is 15 residues long.

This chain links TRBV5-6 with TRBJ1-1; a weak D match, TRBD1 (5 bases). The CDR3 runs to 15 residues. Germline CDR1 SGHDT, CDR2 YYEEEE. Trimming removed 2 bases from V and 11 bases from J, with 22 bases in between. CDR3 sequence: CASSLYAWQGRSAFF. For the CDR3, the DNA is TGTGCCAGCAGCTTATATGCTTGGCAGGGCAGGAGCGCTTTCTTT.

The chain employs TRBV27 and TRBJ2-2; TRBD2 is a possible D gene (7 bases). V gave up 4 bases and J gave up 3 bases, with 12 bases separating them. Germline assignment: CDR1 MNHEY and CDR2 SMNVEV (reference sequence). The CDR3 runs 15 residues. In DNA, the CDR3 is TGTGCCAGCAGTTACGGGGGGCGTGACACCGGGGAGCTGTTTTTT. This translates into CASSYGGRDTGELFF.